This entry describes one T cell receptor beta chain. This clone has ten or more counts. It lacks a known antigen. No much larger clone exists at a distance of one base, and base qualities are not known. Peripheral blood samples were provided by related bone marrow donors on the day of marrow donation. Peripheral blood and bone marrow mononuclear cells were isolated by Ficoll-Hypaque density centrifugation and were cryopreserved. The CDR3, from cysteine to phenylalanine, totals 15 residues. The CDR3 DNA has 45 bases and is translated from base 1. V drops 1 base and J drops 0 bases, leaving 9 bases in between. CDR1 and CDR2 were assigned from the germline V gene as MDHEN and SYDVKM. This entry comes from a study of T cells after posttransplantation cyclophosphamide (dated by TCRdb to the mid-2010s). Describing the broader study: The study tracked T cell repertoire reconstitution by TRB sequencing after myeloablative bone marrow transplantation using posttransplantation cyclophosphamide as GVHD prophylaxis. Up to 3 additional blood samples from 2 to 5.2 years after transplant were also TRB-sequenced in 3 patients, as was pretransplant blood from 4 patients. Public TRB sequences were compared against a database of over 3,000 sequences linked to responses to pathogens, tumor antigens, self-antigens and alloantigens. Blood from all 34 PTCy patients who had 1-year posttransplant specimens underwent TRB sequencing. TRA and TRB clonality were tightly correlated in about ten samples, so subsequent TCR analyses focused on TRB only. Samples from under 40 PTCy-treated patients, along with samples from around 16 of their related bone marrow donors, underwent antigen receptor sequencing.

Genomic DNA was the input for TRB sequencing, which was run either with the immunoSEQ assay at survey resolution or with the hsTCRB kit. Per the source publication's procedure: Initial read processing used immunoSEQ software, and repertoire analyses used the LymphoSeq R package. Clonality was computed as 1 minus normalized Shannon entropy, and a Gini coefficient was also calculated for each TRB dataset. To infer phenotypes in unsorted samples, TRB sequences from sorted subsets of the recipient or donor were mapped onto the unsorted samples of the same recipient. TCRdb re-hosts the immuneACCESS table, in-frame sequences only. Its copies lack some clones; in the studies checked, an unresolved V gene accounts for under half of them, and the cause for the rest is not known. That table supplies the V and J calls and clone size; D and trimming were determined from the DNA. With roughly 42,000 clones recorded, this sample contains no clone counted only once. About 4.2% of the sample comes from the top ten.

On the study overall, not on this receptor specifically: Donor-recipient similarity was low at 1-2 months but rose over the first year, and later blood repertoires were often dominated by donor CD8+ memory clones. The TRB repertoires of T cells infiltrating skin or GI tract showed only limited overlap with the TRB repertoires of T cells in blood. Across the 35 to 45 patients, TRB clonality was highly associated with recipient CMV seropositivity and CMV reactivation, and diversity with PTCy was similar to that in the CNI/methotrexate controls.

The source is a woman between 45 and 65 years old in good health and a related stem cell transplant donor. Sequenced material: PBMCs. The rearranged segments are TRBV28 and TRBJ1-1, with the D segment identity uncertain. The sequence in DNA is TGTGCCAGCAGTTTATCGGGAGATATGAACACTGAAGCTTTCTTT. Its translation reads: CASSLSGDMNTEAFF.